The sample holds many counts of the clone carrying this T cell receptor (beta chain). Preparing the TCRbeta library involved the use of unique molecular identifiers. TCRdb fed the PCR reads into MiXCR, producing one record per CDR3 protein. The sample carries about 200,000 distinct CDR3 sequences, roughly 6.3% recorded once. The data were obtained in a study of T-cell reconstitution after alpha-beta-depleted transplantation in children. V lost 7 bases to trimming and J lost 7 bases; unmatched junction nucleotides: 10. CDR3 length: 14 amino acids. Germline V CDR1 and CDR2: SNHLY, FYNNEI. V is TRBV2 and J is TRBJ2-7, with 10 bases matching TRBD1. This specimen consisted of PBMCs, obtained before TCRalphabeta/CD19-depleted stem cell transplant. This TCR came from a girl under three years old with combined immunodeficiency, due to receive a stem cell transplant. CDR3 nucleotide sequence: TGTGCCAGCACAAGGGACAGGGGTATAGGGGAGCAGTACTTC. Its translation: CASTRDRGIGEQYF. The whole variable domain, filled in from reference TRBV2 and TRBJ2-7, reads EPEVTQTPSHQVTQMGQEVILRCVPISNHLYFYWYRQILGQKVEFLVSFYNNEISEKSEIFDDQFSVERPDGSNFTLKIRSTKLEDSAMYFCASTRDRGIGEQYFGPGTRLTVT.